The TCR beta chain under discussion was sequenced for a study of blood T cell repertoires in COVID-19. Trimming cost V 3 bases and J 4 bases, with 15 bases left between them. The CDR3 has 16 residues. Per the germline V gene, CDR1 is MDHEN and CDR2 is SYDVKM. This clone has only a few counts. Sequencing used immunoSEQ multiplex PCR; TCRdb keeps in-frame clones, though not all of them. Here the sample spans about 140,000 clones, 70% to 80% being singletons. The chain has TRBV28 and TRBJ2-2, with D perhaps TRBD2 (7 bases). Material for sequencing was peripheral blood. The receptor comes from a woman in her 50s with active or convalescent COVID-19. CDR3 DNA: TGTGCCAGCAGTTTCTCGGGGGGCACCGGCACCGGGGAGCTGTTTTTT. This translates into CASSFSGGTGTGELFF.